This TCR beta chain is drawn from a study of memory CD4+ T cells and cytomegalovirus serostatus (dated by TCRdb to the late 2010s). Some background on the complete study: The cohort included roughly 33 healthy adults from Belgium, of whom 9 were CMV seropositive and 24 were CMV seronegative. CD4+ memory TCRbeta repertoires of a Belgian cohort with known cytomegalovirus serostatus were sequenced in order to replicate a published TCR-based CMV serostatus classifier.

What the work shows at the level of the full study, not this receptor alone: For predicting CMV serostatus, the median bootstrapped AUC was roughly 0.95 using the original framework and over 0.9 using a US-trained random forest. Only CD4+CD45RO+ memory cells were sequenced, in contrast to the original study, which included naive and memory CD4+ and CD8+ populations. The results were read as suggesting that the CMV-associated TCR signature is, for the most part, present in the CD4+ memory repertoire. On the Belgian cohort, the classifier based on the original framework reached a median bootstrapped AUC of nearly 0.96, with a 95% CI of 0.76-1.00. Among the roughly 160 previously reported CMV-associated TCRbeta sequences, approximately 67 showed up in the CD4+ memory repertoires, with each one found in between one and five individuals.

Taken from cysteine to phenylalanine, the CDR3 has 13 residues. Only the CDR3 DNA stays, 39 bases, in frame from base 1. Per the germline V gene, KGHSH is the CDR1 and LQKENI is the CDR2. Trimming takes 3 bases from V and 5 bases from J, and the germline ends sit 10 bases apart. The Quick-DNA Microprep Kit was used to extract genomic DNA from the sorted cells. Amplification of TCRbeta DNA was done with the immunoSEQ hsTCRbeta kit, following the protocol from the manufacturer. TCRbeta libraries were sequenced on an Illumina MiSeq instrument. On the study's bioinformatics: After out-of-frame sequences were removed, 2 million to 2.5 million distinct TCRbeta sequences remained, averaging roughly 67,000 per individual. Each individual was scored using the number of 164 previously reported CMV-associated TCRbeta sequences that the individual carried and the total number of productive distinct TCRbeta sequences. A beta-binomial model was reimplemented in Python, and random forests from scikit-learn, run with default parameters, were trained on data from the US cohort. Classifier performance on the Belgian cohort was summarized as median AUC with percentile confidence intervals over 10,000 bootstrap iterations. Sourced from immuneACCESS, this table was stored by TCRdb with only in-frame sequences that have V and J called. A share of the clones is absent; for the studies checked, an unresolved V gene accounts for under half, and the remainder has no known explanation. V and J calls and clone size are as listed in that table; D and trimming were resolved from the DNA. The sample table contains tens of thousands of clones; only one count was recorded for about four fifths of them. About 0.79% of the sample is in the top ten clones.

Details on this clone: No antigen is known for it. No clone much larger than this one lies a single base away; base qualities are absent.

Single viable CD3+CD4+CD8-CD45RO+ cells were sorted as memory CD4+ T cells on a FACSAria II. CMV serostatus was determined using a Roche Elecsys assay that detects serum IgG against CMV pp150, pp28, p38 and p52. Once the samples were thawed, total CD4+ T cells were enriched through positive selection using CD4 magnetic microbeads. The samples came from a different study that was designed specifically to examine the CD4+ T cell memory repertoire. Peripheral blood mononuclear cells were isolated and cryopreserved according to standard operating procedures, and serum was stored at -80 degrees C. Staining used CD3-PerCP (BW264/56), CD4-APC (RPA-T4), CD45RO-PE (UCHT1) and CD8-Pacific Orange (3B5) antibodies, with Sytox blue excluding non-viable cells.

This receptor was obtained from an adult in good health and CMV-seronegative. Sample: memory CD4+ T cells from blood. The chain is made from TRBV18 and TRBJ2-5, with no confident D gene call. The DNA sequence is TGTGCCAGCTCACCGAACGGGCGGGAGACCCAGTACTTC. The encoded protein is CASSPNGRETQYF.